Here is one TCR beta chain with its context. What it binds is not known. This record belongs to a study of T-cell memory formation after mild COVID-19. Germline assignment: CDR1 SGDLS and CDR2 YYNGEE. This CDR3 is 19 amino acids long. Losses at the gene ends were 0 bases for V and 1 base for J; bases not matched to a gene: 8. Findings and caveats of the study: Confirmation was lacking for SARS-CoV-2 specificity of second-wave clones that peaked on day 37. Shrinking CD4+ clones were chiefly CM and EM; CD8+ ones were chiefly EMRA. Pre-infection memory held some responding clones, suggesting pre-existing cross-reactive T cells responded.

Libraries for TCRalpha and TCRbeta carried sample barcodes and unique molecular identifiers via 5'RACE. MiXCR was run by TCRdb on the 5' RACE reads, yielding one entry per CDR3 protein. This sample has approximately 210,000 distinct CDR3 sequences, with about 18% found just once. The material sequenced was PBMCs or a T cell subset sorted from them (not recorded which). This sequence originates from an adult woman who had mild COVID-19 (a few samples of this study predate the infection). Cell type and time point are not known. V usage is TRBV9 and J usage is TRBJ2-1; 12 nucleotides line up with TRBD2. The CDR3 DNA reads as TGTGCCAGCAGCGTAGGGCTAGCGGGAGGGCCCTTTTCCTACAATGAGCAGTTCTTC. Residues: CASSVGLAGGPFSYNEQFF. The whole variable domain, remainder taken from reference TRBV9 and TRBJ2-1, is DSGVTQTPKHLITATGQRVTLRCSPRSGDLSVYWYQQSLDQGLQFLIQYYNGEERAKGNILERFSAQQFPDLHSELNLSSLELGDSALYFCASSVGLAGGPFSYNEQFFGPGTRLTVL.